This T cell receptor (beta chain) was sequenced in a study of metastatic and nonmetastatic thyroid tumors. Study information: The study looked at repertoires side by side in blood and in tumor or nodule tissue from malignant and benign thyroid patients. Findings and caveats of the study: The study reportedly found significantly higher TCR beta diversity in malignant thyroid tumors than benign nodules, in blood and tumor.

Original handling: Across clinicopathological groups, CDR3 differences served as the basis for building a distant-metastasis classifier for papillary thyroid cancer. MiXCR re-clonotyped the PCR reads for TCRdb. It is TCRdb's table, rather than the study itself, that gives the V and J calls and clone size. The sample yields fewer than 12,000 clones, less than 15% seen once. Among the patients, none had received any treatment before thyroid surgery. This clone was observed a few times. No antigen is known for it. Sequencing input: blood. The source of this sequence is a female donor with papillary thyroid cancer or a benign thyroid nodule (not recorded which). Some clones in this sample may be carry-over from other donors' samples.

CDR3 in DNA: TGTGCCAGTAGTATAGCAACATACAATGAGCAGTTCTTC. Protein sequence: CASSIATYNEQFF. The rearrangement joins TRBV19 to TRBJ2-1; D unresolved. This CDR3 comprises 13 residues. V gave up 1 base and J gave up 4 bases, with 5 bases separating them. Germline loops: CDR1 LNHDA, CDR2 SQIVND (reference sequence).